Sequencing of this T cell receptor (beta chain) was carried out in a study of blood T cell repertoires in COVID-19. Sequencing used immunoSEQ multiplex PCR; TCRdb keeps in-frame clones, though not all of them. In the table there are around 250,000 clones, roughly 84% of which are singletons. Germline lookup yields CDR1 SGHTA and CDR2 FQGNSA. Unmatched junction bases numbered 9, after V lost 5 bases and J lost 0 bases. The CDR3 has 16 amino acids. The J gene is TRBJ2-7, the V gene TRBV7-2; 8 bases are a match to TRBD2. The sequenced sample was PBMCs or T cells enriched from blood (not recorded which). This receptor was identified in a woman in her forties or fifties who had been exposed to COVID-19. CDR3 in DNA: TGTGCCAGCAGCCCCCGGGGGGGGGCCGCCTCCTACGAGCAGTACTTC. Translating it yields CASSPRGGAASYEQYF.